The subject of this entry is one T cell receptor (beta chain). Its antigen target is currently unknown. No qualities accompany the bases; no much larger clone lies one base away. Trimming at the junction amounts to 2 bases on V and 0 bases on J, and the germline ends lie 8 bases apart. From cysteine to phenylalanine, the CDR3 is 14 amino acids long. Of the read, only the CDR3 DNA is kept; its 42 bases are in frame from base 1. The germline V gene (reference sequence) specifies MNHNY as CDR1 and SVGAGI as CDR2. The data originate from a study of early T cells in non-severe SARS-CoV-2 infection (dated by TCRdb to the early 2020s). Notes on the research overall: Bulk RNA from unsorted whole blood was used for TCR sequencing, so alpha and beta chains could not be paired.

Library construction relied on 5' RACE. Sequencing used a NextSeq 500. In the TCR library protocol, unique molecular identifiers were attached to individual cDNA molecules to correct for PCR bias and sequencing error. TCR alpha and beta chains were both sequenced, and the abundances of alpha and beta sequences in each sample were closely correlated with each other. From the authors' description of their analysis: Decombinator V4 was used to perform V gene, J gene and CDR3 annotation of TCR sequences. TCRs were defined as expanded if a significant change between any two time points was detected under a Poisson model with p below 0.0001. TCR abundances were normalised to the total number of TCRs sequenced per sample and were expressed as counts per million. MAIT TCRs were defined by TRAV1-2 paired with TRAJ12, TRAJ20 or TRAJ33, and iNKT TCRs by TRAV10 paired with TRAJ18. VDJdb, accessed on 1 November 2021, was searched for TCRs annotated for CMV, EBV and SARS-CoV-2, and TCRs annotated for more than one antigen were excluded. TCRdb's own reprocessing of the public reads used fastp at Q25 and MiXCR and kept productive beta chains. When rows share a CDR3 protein, they turn into one entry using the most common DNA and genes. The V and J calls come from TCRdb's annotation, not from the publication. The sample data list approximately 110,000 distinct CDR3 sequences, and under 15% of these were observed just once. The top ten hold roughly a fifth of the sample.

The study at large found these results: VDJdb matching was skewed toward anti-spike CD8 responses, so virus-specific expansions were likely underestimated and private and CD4 specificities were missed.

A case-control design nested within a healthcare worker cohort in London, UK, was used, with weekly nasopharyngeal swab PCR tests and blood sampling performed. Healthcare workers were recruited between 23 and 31 March 2020, during the week of the UK lockdown, and were followed weekly for up to about 16 weeks. The sequence derives from an adult who was a healthcare worker with PCR-confirmed SARS-CoV-2 infection or an uninfected control (not recorded which). In this chain, TRBV6-6 is recombined with TRBJ2-7, with the D gene not confidently named. Sequencing was done on a sample of whole blood. CDR3 region: CASSYRRNSYEQYF. The nucleotides read TGTGCCAGCAGTTACAGGCGGAACTCCTACGAGCAGTACTTC.